One sample yielded the 26 T cell receptor beta chains listed below, sequenced in a study of CD8 T cells in Susac syndrome. After extraction with the RNeasy kit, about 0.5 to 1 ug of the RNA was reverse transcribed using random hexamers. Each CDR3 protein gets one entry after TCRdb re-called the immunoSEQ multiplex PCR reads with MiXCR. The table records around 130,000 distinct CDR3 sequences, around 80% of them present only once. Sequenced: CD8+ T cells from PBMCs. These receptors all come from a human donor with multiple sclerosis.

The rearrangement uses TRBV15 and TRBJ1-5, with D tentatively TRBD1 (6 bases). Per the germline V gene, CDR1 is LNHNV and CDR2 is YYDKDF (reference sequence). The length of the CDR3 is 13 residues. With 5 bases removed from V and 5 bases from J, the gap between germline ends came to 10 bases. This chain's CDR3 is CATSENRDQPQHF. The CDR3 DNA reads TGTGCCACCAGCGAGAACAGGGATCAGCCCCAGCATTTT.

The chain is built from TRBV27 and TRBJ2-2; 8 bases match TRBD1. V was clipped by 4 bases and J by 5 bases; unmatched bases: 9. Per germline, CDR1 MNHEY and CDR2 SMNVEV (reference sequence). The CDR3 has 16 residues. The CDR3 DNA sequence: TGTGCCAGCAGTTCCAGCGGACAGGGAAAGACCGGGGAGCTGTTTTTT. Translated: CASSSSGQGKTGELFF.

Only a few counts were recorded for this clonotype. The chain is built from TRBV7-2 and TRBJ2-1; the D is unclear. Germline V lookup: CDR1 SGHTA, CDR2 FQGNSA. Trimming cost V 5 bases and J 4 bases, with 9 bases left between them. There are 13 residues in the CDR3. The CDR3 loop reads CASSPTPYNEQFF. In nucleotides, the CDR3 is TGTGCCAGCAGCCCGACACCATACAATGAGCAGTTCTTC.

This chain links TRBV11-2 with TRBJ1-1, with a weak D call TRBD1 (6 bases). The V gene lost 5 bases and the J gene lost 4 bases, with 17 bases spanning the gap. The V gene's germline CDR1 is SGHAT and CDR2 FQNNGV. CDR3 length: 15 amino acids. CDR3 nucleotides: TGTGCCAGCAGCGCCTTAACAGGGTTTGGCACTGAAGCTTTCTTT. Amino acid sequence: CASSALTGFGTEAFF.

J is TRBJ2-5 and V is TRBV12-3 or TRBV12-4; possibly TRBD1 or TRBD2 for D (6 bases each). The CDR3 is 14 residues long. V lost 6 bases to trimming and J lost 5 bases, with 16 bases between them. The CDR3, as DNA: TGTGCCAGCAGCCGGACTACAGGGTACGAGACCCAGTACTTC. Its translation: CASSRTTGYETQYF.

The chain employs TRBV3-1 and TRBJ1-1; 8 bases are shared with TRBD1. Germline assignment: CDR1 LGHDT and CDR2 YNNKEL (reference sequence). The trim removed 0 bases at V and 5 bases at J, leaving 2 bases unmatched. The CDR3 length is 14 residues. The DNA for the CDR3 is TGTGCCAGCAGCCAAGAGGGGACAGGTACTGAAGCTTTCTTT. Amino acid sequence: CASSQEGTGTEAFF. Variable domain in full (rest from reference TRBV3-1 and TRBJ1-1): DTAVSQTPKYLVTQMGNDKSIKCEQNLGHDTMYWYKQDSKKFLKIMFSYNNKELIINETVPNRFSPKSPDKAHLNLHINSLELGDSAVYFCASSQEGTGTEAFFGQGTRLTVV.

V is TRBV27 and J is TRBJ2-1; 11 bases are a match to TRBD2. After removal of 4 bases from V and 8 bases from J, the junction contained 13 bases not matched to a gene. Germline V gives CDR1 MNHEY, CDR2 SMNVEV (reference sequence). The CDR3 is 17 amino acids. The CDR3 nucleotides read TGTGCCAGCAGTTCTTGGACTAGCGGGCACCTTTTCCATGAGCAGTTCTTC. Translated, it gives CASSSWTSGHLFHEQFF.

The rearrangement uses TRBV15 and TRBJ1-3; D is perhaps TRBD1 (5 bases). Per germline, CDR1 LNHNV and CDR2 YYDKDF (reference sequence). The CDR3 spans 15 residues. Trimming cost V 5 bases and J 0 bases, with 11 bases left between them. CDR3 residues: CATSGDGGSGNTIYF. The CDR3 DNA reads as TGTGCCACCAGCGGGGACGGCGGCTCTGGAAACACCATATATTTT.

The chain joins TRBV30 to TRBJ1-1, with a tentative D call TRBD1 (6 bases). Trimming took off 4 bases at V and 6 bases at J, with 12 bases between the two ends. Germline V gene lookup returns CDR1 GTSNPN and CDR2 SVGIG (reference sequence). This CDR3 has 12 amino acids. The DNA for the CDR3 is TGTGCCTGGACAGGGGTTTTCCCTGAAGCTTTCTTT. Translated, it gives CAWTGVFPEAFF.

This chain connects TRBV5-3 to TRBJ2-1; 9 bases match TRBD1. TRBV5-3 belongs to the ORF category, with a function that is uncertain. The CDR3 is made up of 15 amino acids. V shed 0 bases, J shed 3 bases, and the junction held 1 base outside the gene matches. The CDR3 region is CARSLEGQGYNEQFF. For the CDR3, the DNA is TGTGCCAGAAGCTTGGAGGGACAGGGCTACAATGAGCAGTTCTTC.

The V call is TRBV27, the J call TRBJ2-5; 8 bases align to TRBD2. The length of the CDR3 is 15 residues. The germline V gene encodes CDR1 MNHEY and CDR2 SMNVEV (reference sequence). Trimming cost V 4 bases and J 5 bases; bases outside gene matches: 9. The CDR3 spells CASSSDLGGGETQYF. The CDR3, as DNA: TGTGCCAGCAGTTCGGACTTAGGCGGGGGGGAGACCCAGTACTTC.

By share of the sample, this clonotype is medium-sized (0.01 to 0.1%). The V gene is TRBV7-2, the J gene TRBJ2-1, with D possibly matching TRBD2 (6 bases). CDR1 is SGHTA and CDR2 is FQGNSA in the germline V gene. Between the trimmed V and J ends, which lost 5 bases and 0 bases, there was a span of 8 bases. The CDR3 is made up of 14 amino acids. The CDR3 DNA follows: TGTGCCAGCAGCATGGGGGGCTCCTACAATGAGCAGTTCTTC. Protein: CASSMGGSYNEQFF.

The chain combines TRBV6-1 with TRBJ2-7, with TRBD2 matching over 14 bases. Per germline, CDR1 MNHNS and CDR2 SASEGT. This CDR3 contains 16 residues. The V gene end was trimmed by 6 bases and the J gene end by 7 bases; junction bases not matched to a gene: 11. The CDR3 nucleotides read TGTGCCAGCAGCTCGGGACTAGCGGGAGTGATGGGAGAGCAGTACGTC. The encoded protein is CASSSGLAGVMGEQYV.

V is TRBV5-6 and J is TRBJ1-2; 11 bases match TRBD1. The CDR3 covers 14 residues. CDR1 and CDR2 from the germline V gene are SGHDT and YYEEEE. Unmatched junction bases numbered 4, after V lost 3 bases and J lost 6 bases. DNA for the CDR3: TGTGCCAGCAGCTCCGGACAGGGGGCGGATGGCTACACCTTC. Protein product: CASSSGQGADGYTF.

The chain's CDR3 is CASSQYLGSSYNEQFF. The CDR3 nucleotides read TGTGCCAGCAGCCAATACTTGGGCAGCTCCTACAATGAGCAGTTCTTC. V and J are TRBV4-2 and TRBJ2-1; D is undetermined. Germline CDR1 and CDR2: LGHNA and YNFKEQ. The CDR3 is 16 residues long. V shed 2 bases and J shed 0 bases, with 11 bases lying between them.

The chain has TRBV4-1 and TRBJ2-1; TRBD2 agrees at 11 bases. V was pared by 3 bases and J by 6 bases, with 7 bases of the junction left unmatched. The germline gives CDR1 MGHRA, CDR2 YSYEKL. The CDR3 covers 16 residues. In DNA form, the CDR3 reads TGCGCCAGCAGCCAGACCCCGGGACTAGCGGCCAATGAGCAGTTCTTC. Encoded protein: CASSQTPGLAANEQFF.

V is TRBV6-1 and J is TRBJ2-1; 7 bases match TRBD2. The CDR3 spans 15 residues. J was trimmed by 3 bases and V by 0 bases; bases with no gene match: 2. Germline loops: CDR1 MNHNS, CDR2 SASEGT. The CDR3: CASSEASGNYNEQFF. The CDR3 DNA follows: TGTGCCAGCAGTGAAGCAAGCGGGAACTACAATGAGCAGTTCTTC.

This clonotype was picked up a small number of times. V is TRBV12-3 or TRBV12-4 and J is TRBJ1-5; D is uncertain. This CDR3 has 14 amino acids. V was shortened by 4 bases and J by 0 bases, with 7 bases between the two germline ends. CDR3 protein: CASSSENSNQPQHF. The DNA of the CDR3 is TGTGCCAGCAGTTCCGAAAATAGCAATCAGCCCCAGCATTTT.

The chain carries TRBV6-1 and TRBJ2-1, with D possibly matching TRBD2 (7 bases). V was shortened by 7 bases and J by 5 bases, with 18 bases between the two germline ends. Germline V gives CDR1 MNHNS, CDR2 SASEGT. The CDR3 consists of 15 residues. The CDR3, as DNA: TGTGCCAGCACCGAACCGGTGGGGGGGCACAATGAGCAGTTCTTC. Translated, it gives CASTEPVGGHNEQFF.

The chain has TRBV21-1 and TRBJ2-7. TRBV21-1 is a documented pseudogene. This CDR3 spans 16 amino acids. The CDR3 region has the DNA TGTGCCAGCAGCGAAAAGATGGACCCAGTTATGATGGGGCAGTACGTC. Translating gives CASSEKMDPVMMGQYV.

This clonotype was picked up one time. The chain recombines TRBV7-9 with TRBJ1-1; 8 nucleotides align to TRBD1. Trimming took 5 bases from V and 5 from J; bases not matched to a gene: 10. The germline V gene has CDR1 SEHNR and CDR2 FQNEAQ (reference sequence). There are 15 residues in the CDR3. CDR3 in DNA: TGTGCCAGCAGCCCCGGGACAGGATTGGAGACTGAAGCTTTCTTT. Translation: CASSPGTGLETEAFF. Variable domain in full (rest from reference TRBV7-9 and TRBJ1-1): DTGVSQNPRHKITKRGQNVTFRCDPISEHNRLYWYRQTLGQGPEFLTYFQNEAQLEKSRLLSDRFSAERPKGSFSTLEIQRTEQGDSAMYLCASSPGTGLETEAFFGQGTRLTVV.

V is TRBV16 and J is TRBJ1-2; D is unresolved. In germline, CDR1 is KGHSY, CDR2 FQNENV. Trimming stripped 3 bases from V and 0 bases from J, with 11 bases between. This CDR3 comprises 15 residues. The CDR3 sequence: CASSHTRQANYGYTF. The DNA for the CDR3 is TGTGCCAGCAGCCATACGAGACAAGCTAACTATGGCTACACCTTC. Full variable domain (missing parts from reference TRBV16 and TRBJ1-2): GEEVAQTPKHLVRGEGQKAKLYCAPIKGHSYVFWYQQVLKNEFKFLISFQNENVFDETGMPKERFSAKCLPNSPCSLEIQATKLEDSAVYFCASSHTRQANYGYTFGSGTRLTVV.

The chain links TRBV29-1 to TRBJ1-1, with 9 bases matching TRBD1. CDR3 length: 13 residues. Trimming took 5 bases from V and 6 from J; bases not matched to a gene: 7. CDR1 and CDR2 (germline): SQVTM, ANQGSEA. The CDR3 spells CSVIGQGRAEAFF. DNA of the CDR3: TGCAGCGTTATAGGACAGGGGAGGGCTGAAGCTTTCTTT.

This chain connects TRBV2 to TRBJ2-7; D is uncertain. Germline V CDR1 and CDR2: SNHLY, FYNNEI. The CDR3 runs to 12 residues. Deletions cut 11 bases from V and 0 bases from J, with 11 bases between. CDR3 amino acids: CADGLSSYEQYF. CDR3 sequence (DNA): TGTGCCGACGGCCTGAGCTCCTACGAGCAGTACTTC.

The chain employs TRBV7-9 and TRBJ1-1; no clear D. Germline CDR1 SEHNR, CDR2 FQNEAQ (reference sequence). V dropped 6 bases and J dropped 4 bases, with 3 bases sitting between them. The length of the CDR3 is 10 residues. CDR3 protein: CASSFTEAFF. The CDR3 DNA follows: TGTGCCAGCAGTTTCACTGAAGCTTTCTTT. Looking up the rest from reference TRBV7-9 and TRBJ1-1 gives the full variable domain: DTGVSQNPRHKITKRGQNVTFRCDPISEHNRLYWYRQTLGQGPEFLTYFQNEAQLEKSRLLSDRFSAERPKGSFSTLEIQRTEQGDSAMYLCASSFTEAFFGQGTRLTVV.

The chain has TRBV11-2 and TRBJ2-7; TRBD1 matches at 10 bases. Germline V CDR1 and CDR2: SGHAT, FQNNGV. The junction had 6 bases not matched to a gene; V was cut back by 6 bases and J by 1 base. This CDR3 spans 15 amino acids. The CDR3 DNA follows: TGTGCCAGCAGGTCGGGACAGGGGCTTTCCTACGAGCAGTACGTC. The encoded protein is CASRSGQGLSYEQYV.